These 25 T cell receptor beta chains share one sample of origin, sequenced in a study of Graves' ophthalmopathy and Graves' hyperthyroidism (dated by TCRdb to 2017 to 2018). Reads for this sample came from an Illumina HiSeq 2000. For repertoire sequencing, TCR beta CDR3 regions were amplified from RNA transcripts. HTBI primers and the Qiagen OneStep RT-PCR kit were used in a first-round RT-PCR, which was followed by a second-round multiplex PCR, size selection and purification. TCRdb redid the processing of the public reads, applying fastp at Q25 and MiXCR, and retained in-frame beta chains. Here each entry gathers all rows of one CDR3 protein and keeps the most common genes and DNA. The sample table holds roughly 700,000 distinct CDR3 sequences, of which 40% were seen once. The ten largest clones add up to 44% of the sample. Input material: peripheral blood. Source of these receptors: an adult man with Graves' ophthalmopathy.

The rearrangement uses TRBV2 and TRBJ2-5, with TRBD1 matching over 10 bases. Looked up from germline, CDR1 is SNHLY and CDR2 is FYNNEI. The CDR3 sequence is 15 residues long. Trimming removed 8 bases from V and 2 bases from J; junction bases left unmatched: 8. CDR3 residues: CASRDRGGAQETQYF. CDR3 DNA: TGTGCCAGCCGGGACAGGGGAGGGGCTCAAGAGACCCAGTACTTC.

The V call is TRBV5-1, the J call TRBJ1-1, with TRBD1 matching over 8 bases. The CDR3 consists of 15 residues. Germline trimming cut 4 bases from V and 1 base from J; bases unmatched to any gene: 6. CDR1 SGHRS and CDR2 YFSETQ come from the germline V gene. The CDR3 sequence is CASSRPTGANTEAFF. The CDR3 DNA reads as TGCGCCAGCAGCAGGCCGACAGGGGCGAACACTGAAGCTTTCTTT.

This clonotype was seen ten or more times. V usage is TRBV6-5 and J usage is TRBJ1-2; D not certain. Trimming took off 2 bases at V and 8 bases at J, with 3 bases between the two ends. The CDR3 runs to 10 residues. Germline V gene lookup returns CDR1 MNHEY and CDR2 SVGAGI. The CDR3 region is CASSYEGYTF. Written as DNA, the CDR3 is TGTGCCAGCAGTTACGAGGGCTACACCTTC.

This chain links TRBV20-1 with TRBJ2-5; 10 bases are shared with TRBD2. The CDR3 totals 16 residues. CDR1 and CDR2 (germline): DFQATT, SNEGSKA (reference sequence). With V trimmed by 0 bases and J by 1 base, 5 bases remained unmatched. CDR3 coding DNA: TGCAGTGCTAGAGATTTGGCTAGCGGGGGCCAAGAGACCCAGTACTTC. It yields the protein CSARDLASGGQETQYF.

This clonotype was detected only a few times. The chain is built from TRBV9 and TRBJ2-7; D may be TRBD1 or TRBD2 (5 bases each). The CDR3 contains 15 residues. Germline loops: CDR1 SGDLS, CDR2 YYNGEE. V lost 5 bases, J lost 2 bases, and 17 bases lay in between. CDR3 nucleotide sequence: TGTGCCAGCAGTAGCACCGGGACGGAGACCTACGAGCAGTACTTC. Translating gives CASSSTGTETYEQYF.

The chain employs TRBV7-8 and TRBJ1-3, with D perhaps TRBD1 (5 bases). The CDR3 consists of 15 residues. Trimming took 1 base from V and 4 from J, leaving 11 bases between them. Germline-derived CDR1 and CDR2 are SGHVS and FQNEAQ. Written as DNA, the CDR3 is TGTGCCAGCAGCTTAGGCAGGGCCTCGGGAAACACCATATATTTT. Protein sequence: CASSLGRASGNTIYF.

In DNA form, the CDR3 reads TGCAGTGCTAGAGGGCTGACAGGGGCCCAAGTCTCTGAAGCTTTCTTT. Its protein is CSARGLTGAQVSEAFF. This sequence joins TRBV20-1 and TRBJ1-1, with 8 bases that match TRBD1. The CDR3 totals 16 residues. Losses at the gene ends were 1 base for V and 6 bases for J; bases not matched to a gene: 13. Germline V gives CDR1 DFQATT, CDR2 SNEGSKA (reference sequence).

The genes are TRBV5-1 and TRBJ2-7; possible D gene TRBD2, 5 bases. The CDR3 sequence is 15 residues long. Trimming removed 2 bases from V and 2 bases from J, with 14 bases in between. The germline V gene encodes CDR1 SGHRS and CDR2 YFSETQ. CDR3 in amino acids: CASSLTGPGAYEQYF. CDR3 coding DNA: TGCGCCAGCAGCTTAACTGGACCCGGGGCCTACGAGCAGTACTTC.

This clonotype appeared many times. The rearrangement joins TRBV24-1 to TRBJ1-5; no clear D gene. Trimming cost V 6 bases and J 5 bases, with 10 bases left between them. The germline CDR1 and CDR2 sequences are KGHDR and SFDVKD. This CDR3 spans 13 amino acids. The CDR3 DNA sequence: TGTGCCACCAGTCGAAGCTCAGATCAGCCCCAGCATTTT. Its translation is CATSRSSDQPQHF.

The chain uses TRBV2 and TRBJ1-4; D is ambiguous. CDR3 length: 14 amino acids. With 4 bases removed from V and 4 bases from J, the gap between germline ends came to 10 bases. Germline V gene lookup returns CDR1 SNHLY and CDR2 FYNNEI. In nucleotides, the CDR3 is TGTGCCAGCAGTGTAGGACGGAGTAATGAAAAACTGTTTTTT. Its translation: CASSVGRSNEKLFF.

The chain uses TRBV2 and TRBJ1-5, with 10 bases aligning to TRBD1. J was trimmed by 3 bases and V by 6 bases; bases with no gene match: 5. Per germline, CDR1 SNHLY and CDR2 FYNNEI. The CDR3 contains 15 residues. In DNA form, the CDR3 reads TGTGCCAGCAGGATGGACAGGGGGTTCAATCAGCCCCAGCATTTT. Translating it yields CASRMDRGFNQPQHF.

This clonotype was counted many times. This chain uses TRBV11-2 with TRBJ1-5, with D possibly being TRBD1 (6 bases). The CDR3 loop spans 15 amino acids. Between the trimmed V and J ends, which lost 1 base and 1 base, there was a span of 8 bases. Germline V gene lookup returns CDR1 SGHAT and CDR2 FQNNGV. The CDR3 sequence: CASSLVQGSNQPQHF. CDR3 bases: TGTGCCAGCAGCTTAGTCCAGGGGAGCAATCAGCCCCAGCATTTT.

This chain uses TRBV4-1 with TRBJ2-5, with TRBD2 matching over 11 bases. The CDR3 is made up of 16 amino acids. The germline gives CDR1 MGHRA, CDR2 YSYEKL. V lost 1 base to trimming and J lost 3 bases; unmatched junction nucleotides: 4. CDR3: CASSQGGTSGEETQYF. CDR3 nucleotides: TGCGCCAGCAGCCAAGGAGGGACTAGCGGTGAAGAGACCCAGTACTTC.

This clonotype has a count of ten or more. The rearrangement uses TRBV2 and TRBJ2-7, with D uncertain. V lost 1 base, J lost 3 bases, and 16 bases lay in between. From germline, CDR1 is SNHLY and CDR2 FYNNEI. The CDR3 sequence is 16 residues long. CDR3 sequence reads: CASSEGRSGIVYEQYF. The CDR3 region has the DNA TGTGCCAGCAGTGAAGGGCGCTCTGGAATAGTCTACGAGCAGTACTTC.

This clonotype was seen a handful of times. The chain uses TRBV19 and TRBJ2-7, with 8 bases fitting TRBD1. Germline V gives CDR1 LNHDA, CDR2 SQIVND (reference sequence). Unmatched junction bases numbered 13, after V lost 5 bases and J lost 4 bases. This CDR3 has 16 residues. CDR3 sequence reads: CASSDRGFPRSYEQYF. In nucleotides, the CDR3 is TGTGCCAGTAGTGACAGGGGATTCCCGAGATCATACGAGCAGTACTTC.

This clonotype occurred a few times. This chain uses TRBV7-9 with TRBJ1-2; TRBD1 is a possible D gene (5 bases). Trimming removed 8 bases at V and 4 bases at J, with 17 bases between. Germline V gene lookup returns CDR1 SEHNR and CDR2 FQNEAQ (reference sequence). There are 14 residues in the CDR3. Here the CDR3 reads CASSPDGGIYGYTF. In nucleotides, the CDR3 is TGTGCCAGCTCACCTGACGGGGGAATCTATGGCTACACCTTC.

Ten or more counts support this clonotype. The V gene is TRBV24-1, the J gene TRBJ1-1, with TRBD1 matching over 7 bases. The CDR3 extends over 13 amino acids. Germline-derived CDR1 and CDR2 are KGHDR and SFDVKD. The junction had 2 bases not matched to a gene; V was cut back by 3 bases and J by 5 bases. CDR3 amino acids: CATSDDRVTEAFF. The DNA for the CDR3 is TGTGCCACCAGTGATGACAGGGTAACTGAAGCTTTCTTT.

The table lists this clonotype with many counts. The chain joins TRBV7-2 to TRBJ2-5, with 7 nucleotides matching TRBD1. Per the germline V gene, CDR1 is SGHTA and CDR2 is FQGNSA. V gave up 5 bases and J gave up 4 bases; unmatched junction bases: 4. This CDR3 is built from 13 residues. The CDR3 DNA sequence: TGTGCCAGCAGCCGACAGGGTTTAGAGACCCAGTACTTC. Translation gives CASSRQGLETQYF.

This chain joins TRBV13 and TRBJ2-7, with 8 bases lining up with TRBD2. This CDR3 has 17 residues. CDR1 and CDR2 (germline): PRHDT, FYEKMQ (reference sequence). The trim removed 0 bases at V and 0 bases at J, leaving 7 bases unmatched. DNA of the CDR3: TGTGCCAGCAGCTTAGGCCGGCGGGGGGTGAGCTCCTACGAGCAGTACTTC. Translating it yields CASSLGRRGVSSYEQYF.

The chain uses TRBV25-1 and TRBJ2-2; TRBD2 matches 7 bases. V lost 6 bases and J lost 1; bases outside the gene matches: 14. The germline V gene has CDR1 MGHDK and CDR2 SYGVNS. The CDR3 consists of 18 residues. CDR3 amino acids: CASSAQGLAEMNTGELFF. Written as DNA, the CDR3 is TGTGCCAGCAGCGCCCAAGGCCTAGCGGAAATGAACACCGGGGAGCTGTTTTTT.

The chain combines TRBV10-3 with TRBJ1-3, with D maybe TRBD1 (6 bases). The germline CDR1 and CDR2 sequences are ENHRY and SYGVKD. The CDR3 totals 15 residues. V was pared by 2 bases and J by 2 bases, with 10 bases between. CDR3 DNA: TGTGCCATCAGTGAGACGGACAGCCCTGGAAACACCATATATTTT. This codes for CAISETDSPGNTIYF.

This clonotype has a handful of counts. V gene TRBV15 combines with J gene TRBJ2-5, with D unclear. This CDR3 is built from 15 residues. CDR1 and CDR2 (germline): LNHNV, YYDKDF (reference sequence). Deletions cut 0 bases from V and 5 bases from J, with 13 bases between. The CDR3 spells CATSRDVSNEETQYF. The CDR3 DNA is TGTGCCACCAGCAGAGATGTTTCAAACGAGGAGACCCAGTACTTC. The whole variable domain, filled in from reference TRBV15 and TRBJ2-5, reads DAMVIQNPRYQVTQFGKPVTLSCSQTLNHNVMYWYQQKSSQAPKLLFHYYDKDFNNEADTPDNFQSRRPNTSFCFLDIRSPGLGDTAMYLCATSRDVSNEETQYFGPGTRLLVL.

The V and J genes are TRBV24-1 and TRBJ1-5, with 9 bases aligning to TRBD1. The CDR3 length is 18 residues. Germline CDR1 reads KGHDR; CDR2 reads SFDVKD. Unmatched junction bases numbered 15, after V lost 9 bases and J lost 1 base. CDR3 DNA: TGTGCCACCGGGACCAAGGACAGGGGTTTTAGGAGCAATCAGCCCCAGCATTTT. Its protein product is CATGTKDRGFRSNQPQHF.

This chain uses TRBV30 with TRBJ1-2; maybe TRBD1 (5 bases). Germline lookup yields CDR1 GTSNPN and CDR2 SVGIG (reference sequence). This CDR3 comprises 13 residues. Trimming shortened V by 3 bases and J by 5 bases, and 13 bases separated the two germline ends. In nucleotides, the CDR3 is TGTGCCTGGAGCTCTGGCAGGGTGTATGGCTACACCTTC. Its translation: CAWSSGRVYGYTF.

The rearrangement links TRBV24-1 to TRBJ1-5, with D uncertain. Germline V gene lookup returns CDR1 KGHDR and CDR2 SFDVKD. The CDR3 is 10 residues long. The germline V and J ends were trimmed by 12 bases and 3 bases, with 5 bases remaining between them. CDR3 sequence: CAGTNQPQHF. CDR3 nucleotide sequence: TGTGCCGGTACCAATCAGCCCCAGCATTTT.